Listed below are T cell receptor beta chains from one sample, sequenced in a study of cytomegalovirus exposure and HLA in healthy donors. Data came from immunoSEQ multiplex PCR; TCRdb stores just in-frame clones and leaves some out. The sample yields roughly 120,000 clones, around 84% seen once. The specimen sequenced was PBMCs. Source of these receptors: a woman aged 18-29 years in good health and CMV-seropositive. CDR3s include the opening cysteine and the closing phenylalanine or tryptophan. Each record gives: CDR3 length, V gene, D gene, J gene, clone size, CDR3 DNA, CDR3 protein. The D gene is left open where the match is weak. Expanded clones get a size class; other rows say once, few or many, or leave the size out.

18	TRBV12-5	TRBD1	TRBJ1-5	NA	TGTGCTAGTGGTTTGGTACTGGGACAGGGGATGCGCAATCAGCCCCAGCATTTT	CASGLVLGQGMRNQPQHF
12	TRBV2	TRBD1	TRBJ2-1	NA	TGTGCCAGCAGCCGGACAGGGGATGAGCAGTTCTTC	CASSRTGDEQFF
16	TRBV6-4	TRBD2	TRBJ2-3	NA	TGTGCCAGCAGTGAGTCTAGCGGGGGGCCGACAGATACGCAGTATTTT	CASSESSGGPTDTQYF
14	TRBV7-9	NA	TRBJ1-1	NA	TGTGCCAGCAGCTTACAGGGAAAGAGGACTGAAGCTTTCTTT	CASSLQGKRTEAFF
15	TRBV27	NA	TRBJ1-1	once	TGTGCCAGCAGTGACCGGGAGGCCTTGAACACTGAAGCTTTCTTT	CASSDREALNTEAFF
13	TRBV29-1	TRBD1	TRBJ2-7	NA	TGCAGCGTCAAAGTTGAGTCAGGGGGCGAGCAGTACTTC	CSVKVESGGEQYF
14	TRBV19	NA	TRBJ1-4	NA	TGTGCCAGTACCCCTCGGAGGGCGAACGAAAAACTGTTTTTT	CASTPRRANEKLFF
11	TRBV5-4	NA	TRBJ2-2	NA	TGTGCCAGCAGCCCGGGGGAGGAGCTGTTTTTT	CASSPGEELFF
11	TRBV2	NA	TRBJ2-7	NA	TGTGCCAGCAGGCTCTCCTACGAGCAGTACTTC	CASRLSYEQYF
14	TRBV7-9	NA	TRBJ1-6	once	TGTGCCAGCAGCTTTGGGGGGAATAATTCACCCCTCCACTTT	CASSFGGNNSPLHF
17	TRBV5-4	TRBD2	TRBJ2-2	NA	TGTGCCACCTTAGCGGGGGGCCCTACCCCGAACACCGGGGAGCTGTTTTTT	CATLAGGPTPNTGELFF
16	TRBV7-9	TRBD1	TRBJ1-6	NA	TGTGCCAGCAGCTTAGGAGGGACAGGGTTTTTTTCACCCCTCCACTTT	CASSLGGTGFFSPLHF
13	TRBV13	NA	TRBJ2-1	NA	TGTGCCAGCAGCTTAGGCCGGTATGGTGAGCAGTTCTTC	CASSLGRYGEQFF
16	TRBV7-2	TRBD2	TRBJ2-7	NA	TGTGCCAGCTCCGTTAGCGGGGGGGCAGCTCTCTACGAGCAGTACTTC	CASSVSGGAALYEQYF
14	TRBV6-5	TRBD1	TRBJ1-5	NA	TGTGCCAGCAGTCTGACAGGGAACAATCAGCCCCAGCATTTT	CASSLTGNNQPQHF
16	TRBV25-1	TRBD2	TRBJ2-5	NA	TGTGCCAGCTCCGAGGGGGGTAGCGGGGCCAAAGAGACCCAGTACTTC	CASSEGGSGAKETQYF
14	TRBV5-6	NA	TRBJ2-5	few	TGTGCCAGCAGCCCCTATAAGGGCGGGGAGACCCAGTACTTC	CASSPYKGGETQYF
16	TRBV5-5	TRBD1	TRBJ1-2	NA	TGTGCCAGCAGCTTCACACTGACAGGGGGTAACTATGGCTACACCTTC	CASSFTLTGGNYGYTF
16	TRBV2	TRBD2	TRBJ2-3	NA	TGTGCCAGCGGTTGGGAGGGTGGGGGACTCACAGATACGCAGTATTTT	CASGWEGGGLTDTQYF
16	TRBV2	TRBD2	TRBJ2-1	NA	TGTGCCAGCAGTGAAAACCTAGCGGGGGTTGTCAATGAGCAGTTCTTC	CASSENLAGVVNEQFF
14	TRBV6-1	TRBD2	TRBJ2-3	NA	TGTGCCAGCAGTGAGGGGAGGGGTCCAGATACGCAGTATTTT	CASSEGRGPDTQYF
15	TRBV25-1	TRBD1	TRBJ1-6	NA	TGTGCCAGCAGTGACGCCGGGACAGGGCAGACACCCCTCCACTTT	CASSDAGTGQTPLHF
16	TRBV7-9	TRBD1	TRBJ1-1	NA	TGTTCCAGCAGCCGGGACAGGGCCCCTTTGAACACTGAAGCTTTCTTT	CSSSRDRAPLNTEAFF
10	TRBV10-3	NA	TRBJ2-1	NA	TGTGCCACTAAGGGAGTTGAGCAGTTCTTC	CATKGVEQFF
15	TRBV5-1	TRBD1	TRBJ1-1	NA	TGCGCCAGCAGCCGACAGGGGGGCGGGGACACTGAAGCTTTCTTT	CASSRQGGGDTEAFF
14	TRBV11-2	TRBD2	TRBJ2-7	NA	TGTGCCAGCAGCCGGGGACTAGTCGAGCGCGAGCAGTACTTC	CASSRGLVEREQYF
16	TRBV5-5	TRBD2	TRBJ2-3	NA	TGTGCCAGCAGCTGGGAGACTAGCGGGGGCACAGATACGCAGTATTTT	CASSWETSGGTDTQYF
13	TRBV9	TRBD1	TRBJ2-7	NA	TGTGCCAGCAGCGGGGACAGCTCCTACGAGCAGTACTTC	CASSGDSSYEQYF
13	TRBV7-7	TRBD1	TRBJ2-5	NA	TGTGCTAGCAGCCGGGACAGGGAAGAGACCCAGTACTTC	CASSRDREETQYF
14	TRBV10-2	TRBD1	TRBJ1-1	NA	TGCGCCAGCAGTGCCACAGGGGGGGGAACTGAAGCTTTCTTT	CASSATGGGTEAFF
12	TRBV2	NA	TRBJ1-4	NA	TGTGCCAGCAGATACACCGGGGAGGGTTGGTTTTTT	CASRYTGEGWFF
15	TRBV6-5	NA	TRBJ2-4	once	TGTGCCAGCAGTTACTCGACCGGGTACGAAAACATTCAGTACTTC	CASSYSTGYENIQYF